The sequence of this T cell receptor beta chain was determined in a study of CD8+ T cells in alopecia areata. At the level of the study: Those patients who were treated received oral tofacitinib, which was given at 5 to 10 mg twice daily for moderate-to-severe alopecia areata.

Starting from PBMCs, sorting isolated CD4+ and CD8+ T cells. Reverse transcribed after extraction, RNA yielded cDNA as the sequencing template. Assay: immunoSEQ multiplex PCR; the TCRdb copy retains only in-frame clones and omits some. The sample lists hundreds of thousands of clones, 67% seen once, with more than 0.95% in the top ten. Sequencing used CD4+ T cells sorted from blood, obtained at week 0. The TCR sequence derives from a human donor with alopecia areata.

The CDR3 DNA sequence: TGTGCCAGCAGCCAAGGACAGGGATTACAGCCCCAGCATTTT. Amino acids: CASSQGQGLQPQHF. The rearrangement uses TRBV14 and TRBJ1-5; 7 nucleotides match TRBD1. Germline CDR1 is SGHDN and CDR2 is FVKESK. Unmatched junction bases numbered 4, after V lost 1 base and J lost 7 bases. The CDR3 is 14 amino acids.